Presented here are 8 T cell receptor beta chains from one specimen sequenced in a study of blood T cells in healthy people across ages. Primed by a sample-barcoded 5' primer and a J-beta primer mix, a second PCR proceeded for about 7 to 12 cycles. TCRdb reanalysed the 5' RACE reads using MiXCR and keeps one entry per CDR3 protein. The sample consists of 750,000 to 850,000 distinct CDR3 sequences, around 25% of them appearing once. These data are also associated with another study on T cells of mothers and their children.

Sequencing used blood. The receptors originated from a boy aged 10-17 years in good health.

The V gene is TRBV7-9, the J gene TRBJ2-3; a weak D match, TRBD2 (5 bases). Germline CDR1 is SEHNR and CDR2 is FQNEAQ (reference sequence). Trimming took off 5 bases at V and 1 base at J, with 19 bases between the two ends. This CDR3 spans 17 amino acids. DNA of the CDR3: TGTGCCAGCAGCCTCCTCCGCGAGTTGAGGGGCACAGATACGCAGTATTTT. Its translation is CASSLLRELRGTDTQYF.

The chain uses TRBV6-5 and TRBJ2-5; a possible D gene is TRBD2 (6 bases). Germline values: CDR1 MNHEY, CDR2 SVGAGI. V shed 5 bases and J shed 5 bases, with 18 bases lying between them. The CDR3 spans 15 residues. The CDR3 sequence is CASSTGTLGGETQYF. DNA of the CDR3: TGTGCCAGCAGTACCGGGACTCTGGGGGGTGAGACCCAGTACTTC.

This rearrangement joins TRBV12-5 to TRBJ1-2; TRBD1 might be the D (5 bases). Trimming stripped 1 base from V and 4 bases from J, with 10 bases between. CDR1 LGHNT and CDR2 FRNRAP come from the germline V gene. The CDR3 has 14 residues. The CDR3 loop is CASGLGGVSYGYTF. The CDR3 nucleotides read TGTGCTAGTGGTTTGGGGGGGGTGAGCTATGGCTACACCTTC.

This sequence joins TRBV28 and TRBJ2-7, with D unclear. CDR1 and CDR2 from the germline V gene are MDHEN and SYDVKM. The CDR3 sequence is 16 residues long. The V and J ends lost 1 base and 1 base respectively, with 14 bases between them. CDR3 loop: CASSLSSARRSYEQYF. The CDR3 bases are TGTGCCAGCAGTTTATCCTCCGCTCGACGGTCCTACGAGCAGTACTTC.

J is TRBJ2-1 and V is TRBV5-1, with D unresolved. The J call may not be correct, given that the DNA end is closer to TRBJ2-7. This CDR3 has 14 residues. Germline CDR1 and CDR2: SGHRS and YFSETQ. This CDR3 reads CASSPPTLTSEQYF. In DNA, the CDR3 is TGCGCCAGCAGCCCACCGACGCTAACTTCCGAGCAGTACTTC.

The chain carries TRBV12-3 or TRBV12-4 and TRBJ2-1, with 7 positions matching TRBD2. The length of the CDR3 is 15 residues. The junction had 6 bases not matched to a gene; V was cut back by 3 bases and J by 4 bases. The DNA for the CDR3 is TGTGCCAGCAGTTTCCCCAGCGGGGCTTACAATGAGCAGTTCTTC. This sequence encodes CASSFPSGAYNEQFF.

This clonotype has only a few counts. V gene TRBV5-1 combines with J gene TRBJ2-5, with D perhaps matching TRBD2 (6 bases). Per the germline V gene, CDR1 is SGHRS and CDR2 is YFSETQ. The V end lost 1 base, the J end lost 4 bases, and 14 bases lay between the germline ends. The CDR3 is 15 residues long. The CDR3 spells CASSLTPGVLETQYF. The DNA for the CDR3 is TGCGCCAGCAGCTTGACTCCGGGGGTATTAGAGACCCAGTACTTC.

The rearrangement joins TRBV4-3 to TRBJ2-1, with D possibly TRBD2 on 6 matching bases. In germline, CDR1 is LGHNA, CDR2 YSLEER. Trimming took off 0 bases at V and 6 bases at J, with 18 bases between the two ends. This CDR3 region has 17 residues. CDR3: CASSQEVRGVYGNEQFF. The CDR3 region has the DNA TGCGCCAGCAGCCAAGAGGTGCGGGGCGTATACGGCAATGAGCAGTTCTTC.